The entry that follows covers one TCR beta chain sequence. Antigen specificity is unknown. Generated by immunoSEQ multiplex PCR, the TCRdb table keeps only in-frame clones and is missing some. Among 45,000 to 60,000 clones listed, 85% to 95% were seen once. The CDR3 runs 16 residues. V shed 0 bases and J 5 bases; nucleotides not matched to a gene: 3. Per the germline V gene, CDR1 is LGHNT and CDR2 is FRNRAP. This sample was taken from a study of T cells after posttransplantation cyclophosphamide. The study's findings and limits: Later blood repertoires were often dominated by clones from the donor CD8+ memory compartment. After PTCy, TRB diversity resembled that of CNI/methotrexate controls. TRB overlap between skin or GI tissue T cells and blood was limited.

Specimen: PBMCs. This receptor was identified in a woman between 50 and 59 years old in good health and a related stem cell transplant donor. The chain links TRBV12-5 to TRBJ2-2, with TRBD2 matching 10 bases. The CDR3, as DNA: TGTGCTAGTGGTTTGGTAGGGACTAGCGTAACCGGGGAGCTGTTTTTT. Residues: CASGLVGTSVTGELFF.